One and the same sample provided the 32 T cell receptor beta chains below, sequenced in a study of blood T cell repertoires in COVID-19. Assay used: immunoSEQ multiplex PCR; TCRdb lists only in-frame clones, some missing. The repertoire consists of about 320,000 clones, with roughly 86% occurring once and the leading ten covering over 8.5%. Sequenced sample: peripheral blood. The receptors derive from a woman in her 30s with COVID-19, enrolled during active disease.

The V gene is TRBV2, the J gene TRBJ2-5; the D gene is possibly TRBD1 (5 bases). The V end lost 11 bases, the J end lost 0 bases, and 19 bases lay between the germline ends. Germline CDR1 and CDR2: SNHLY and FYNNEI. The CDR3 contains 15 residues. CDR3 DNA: TGTGCCTCCCACCTCAGAAGACAGTACCAAGAGACCCAGTACTTC. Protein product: CASHLRRQYQETQYF.

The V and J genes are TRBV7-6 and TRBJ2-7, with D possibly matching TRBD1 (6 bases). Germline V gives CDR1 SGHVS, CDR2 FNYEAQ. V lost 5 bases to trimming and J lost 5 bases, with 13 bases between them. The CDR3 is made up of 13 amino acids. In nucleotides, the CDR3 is TGTGCCAGCAGCCTGCAGGGGCTCGACGAGCAGTACTTC. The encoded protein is CASSLQGLDEQYF.

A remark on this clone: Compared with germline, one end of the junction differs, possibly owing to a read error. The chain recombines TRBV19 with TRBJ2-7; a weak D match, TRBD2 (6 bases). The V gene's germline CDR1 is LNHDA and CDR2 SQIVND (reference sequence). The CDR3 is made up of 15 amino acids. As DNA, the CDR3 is TGTGCCAGTAGTATAGGTAGCGGTCCAACCTACGCGCAGTACTTC. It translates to CASSIGSGPTYAQYF. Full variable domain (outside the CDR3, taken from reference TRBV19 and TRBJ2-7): DGGITQSPKYLFRKEGQNVTLSCEQNLNHDAMYWYRQDPGQGLRLIYYSQIVNDFQKGDIAEGYSVSREKKESFPLTVTSAQKNPTAFYLCASSIGSGPTYAQYFGPGTRLTVT.

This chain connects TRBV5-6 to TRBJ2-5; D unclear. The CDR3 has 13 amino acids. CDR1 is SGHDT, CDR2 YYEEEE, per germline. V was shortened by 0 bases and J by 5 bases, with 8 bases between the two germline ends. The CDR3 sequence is CASSLAQAETQYF. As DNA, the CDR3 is TGTGCCAGCAGCTTGGCCCAGGCGGAGACCCAGTACTTC.

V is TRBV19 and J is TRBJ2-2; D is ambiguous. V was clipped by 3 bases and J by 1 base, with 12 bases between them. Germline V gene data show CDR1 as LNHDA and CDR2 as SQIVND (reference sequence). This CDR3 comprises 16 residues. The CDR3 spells CASSIFGGLNTGELFF. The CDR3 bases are TGTGCCAGTAGTATTTTTGGCGGATTGAACACCGGGGAGCTGTTTTTT.

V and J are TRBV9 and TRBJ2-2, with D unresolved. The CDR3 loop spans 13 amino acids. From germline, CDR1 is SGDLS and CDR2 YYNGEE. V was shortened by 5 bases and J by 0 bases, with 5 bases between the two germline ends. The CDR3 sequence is CASRETNTGELFF. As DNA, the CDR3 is TGTGCCAGCAGGGAGACGAACACCGGGGAGCTGTTTTTT.

The CDR3 reads CASNGQGVYEQYF. For the CDR3, the DNA is TGTGCCAGCAATGGACAGGGGGTTTACGAGCAGTACTTC. The rearrangement links TRBV2 to TRBJ2-7; 10 bases line up with TRBD1. Germline V gene lookup returns CDR1 SNHLY and CDR2 FYNNEI. The CDR3 extends over 13 amino acids. The trim removed 7 bases at V and 4 bases at J, leaving 4 bases unmatched.

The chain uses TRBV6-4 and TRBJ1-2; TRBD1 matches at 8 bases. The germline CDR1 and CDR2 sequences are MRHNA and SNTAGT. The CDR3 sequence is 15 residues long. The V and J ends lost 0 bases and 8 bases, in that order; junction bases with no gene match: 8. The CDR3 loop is CASSDSGRGRDGYTF. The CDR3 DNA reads TGTGCCAGCAGTGACTCTGGCAGGGGGCGCGACGGCTACACCTTC.

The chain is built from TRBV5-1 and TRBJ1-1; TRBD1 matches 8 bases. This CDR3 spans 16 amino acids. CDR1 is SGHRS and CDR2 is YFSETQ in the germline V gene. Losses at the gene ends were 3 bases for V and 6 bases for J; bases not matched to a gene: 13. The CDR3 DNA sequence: TGCGCCAGCAGCTCGGACAGGGATGAGGGTCAGCCTGAAGCTTTCTTT. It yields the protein CASSSDRDEGQPEAFF.

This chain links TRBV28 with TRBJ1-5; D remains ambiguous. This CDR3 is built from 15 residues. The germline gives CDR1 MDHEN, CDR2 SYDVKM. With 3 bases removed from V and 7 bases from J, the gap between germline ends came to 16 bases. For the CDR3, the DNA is TGTGCCAGCAGTTTTCGCCGAAGGGCGGGGCAGCCCCAGCATTTT. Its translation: CASSFRRRAGQPQHF.

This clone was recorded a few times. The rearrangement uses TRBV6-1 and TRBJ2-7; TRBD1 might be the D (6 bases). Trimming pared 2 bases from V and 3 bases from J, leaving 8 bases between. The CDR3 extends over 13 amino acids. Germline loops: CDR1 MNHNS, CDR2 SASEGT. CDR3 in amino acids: CASSEKDSYEQYF. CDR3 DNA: TGTGCCAGCAGTGAAAAGGACAGCTACGAGCAGTACTTC.

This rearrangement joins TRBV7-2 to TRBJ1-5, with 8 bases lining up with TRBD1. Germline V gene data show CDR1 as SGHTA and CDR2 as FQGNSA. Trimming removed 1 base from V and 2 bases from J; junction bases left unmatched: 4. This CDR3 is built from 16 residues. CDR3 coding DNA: TGTGCCAGCAGCTTAGTGGGGACAGGCGGCAATCAGCCCCAGCATTTT. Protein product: CASSLVGTGGNQPQHF. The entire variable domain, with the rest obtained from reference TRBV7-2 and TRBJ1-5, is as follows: GAGVSQSPSNKVTEKGKDVELRCDPISGHTALYWYRQSLGQGLEFLIYFQGNSAPDKSGLPSDRFSAERTGGSVSTLTIQRTQQEDSAVYLCASSLVGTGGNQPQHFGDGTRLSIL.

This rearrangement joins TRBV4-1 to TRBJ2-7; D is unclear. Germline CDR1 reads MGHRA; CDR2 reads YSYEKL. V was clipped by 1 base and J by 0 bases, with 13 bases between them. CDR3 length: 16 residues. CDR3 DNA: TGCGCCAGCAGCCAAGTACCCGGGTTAAGCTCCTACGAGCAGTACTTC. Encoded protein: CASSQVPGLSSYEQYF.

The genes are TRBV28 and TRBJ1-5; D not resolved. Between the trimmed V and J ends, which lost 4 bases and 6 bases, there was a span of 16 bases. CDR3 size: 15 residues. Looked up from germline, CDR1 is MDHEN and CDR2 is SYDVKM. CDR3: CASSSPTLGSQPQHF. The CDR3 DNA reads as TGTGCCAGCAGTTCCCCGACTTTGGGGAGTCAGCCCCAGCATTTT.

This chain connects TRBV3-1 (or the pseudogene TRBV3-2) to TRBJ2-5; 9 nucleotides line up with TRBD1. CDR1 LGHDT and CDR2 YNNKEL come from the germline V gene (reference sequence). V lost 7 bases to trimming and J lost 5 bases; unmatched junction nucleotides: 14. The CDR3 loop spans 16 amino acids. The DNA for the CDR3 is TGTGCCAGCAACCCCCGGGGAACAGGGGGCAGGGAGACCCAGTACTTC. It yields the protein CASNPRGTGGRETQYF.

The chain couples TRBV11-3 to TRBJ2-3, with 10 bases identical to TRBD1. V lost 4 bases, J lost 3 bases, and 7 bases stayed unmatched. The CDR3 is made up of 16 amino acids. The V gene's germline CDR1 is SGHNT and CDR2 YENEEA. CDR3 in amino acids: CASSSATGGFTDTQYF. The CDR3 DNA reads TGTGCCAGCAGCTCCGCGACAGGGGGCTTTACAGATACGCAGTATTTT.

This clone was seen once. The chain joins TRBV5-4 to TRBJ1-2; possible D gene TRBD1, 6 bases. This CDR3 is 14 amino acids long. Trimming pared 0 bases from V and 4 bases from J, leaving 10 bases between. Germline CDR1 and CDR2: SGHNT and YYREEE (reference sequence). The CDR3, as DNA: TGTGCCAGCAGCTTGGAGGGGACAAGCTATGGCTACACCTTC. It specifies CASSLEGTSYGYTF.

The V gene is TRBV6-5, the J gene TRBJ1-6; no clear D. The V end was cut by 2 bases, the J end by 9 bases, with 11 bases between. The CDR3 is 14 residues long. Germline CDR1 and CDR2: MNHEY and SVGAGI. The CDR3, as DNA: TGTGCCAGCAGTTACACAACAGAAGGTTCACCCCTCCACTTT. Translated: CASSYTTEGSPLHF.

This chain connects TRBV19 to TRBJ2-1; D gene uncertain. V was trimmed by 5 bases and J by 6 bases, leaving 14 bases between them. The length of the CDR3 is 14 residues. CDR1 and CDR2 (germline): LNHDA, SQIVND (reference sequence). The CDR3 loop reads CASSQVHTLNEQFF. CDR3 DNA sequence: TGTGCCAGTAGTCAGGTCCACACCCTCAATGAGCAGTTCTTC.

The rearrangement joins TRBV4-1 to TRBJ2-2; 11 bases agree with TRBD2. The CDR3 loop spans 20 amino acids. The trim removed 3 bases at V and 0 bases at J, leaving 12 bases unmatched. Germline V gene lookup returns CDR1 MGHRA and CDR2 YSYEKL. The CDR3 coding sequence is TGCGCCAGCAGCCATCCCTCGAGGCTAGCGGGGGGCTCGAACACCGGGGAGCTGTTTTTT. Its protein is CASSHPSRLAGGSNTGELFF.

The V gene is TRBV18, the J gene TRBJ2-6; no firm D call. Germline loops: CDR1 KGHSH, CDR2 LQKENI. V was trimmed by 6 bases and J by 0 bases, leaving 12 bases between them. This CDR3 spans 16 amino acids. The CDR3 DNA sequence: TGTGCCAGCTCGTCGACTCTTTACTCTGGGGCCAACGTCCTGACTTTC. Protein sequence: CASSSTLYSGANVLTF.

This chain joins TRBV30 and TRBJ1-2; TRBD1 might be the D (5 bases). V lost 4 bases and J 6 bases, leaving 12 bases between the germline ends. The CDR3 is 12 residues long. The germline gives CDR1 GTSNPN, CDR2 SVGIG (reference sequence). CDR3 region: CAWTPGGNGYTF. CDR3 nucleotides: TGTGCCTGGACTCCGGGGGGGAATGGCTACACCTTC.

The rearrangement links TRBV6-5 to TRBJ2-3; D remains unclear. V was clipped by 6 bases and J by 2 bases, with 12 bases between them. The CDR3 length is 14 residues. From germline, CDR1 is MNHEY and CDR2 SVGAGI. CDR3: CASSLGPPTDTQYF. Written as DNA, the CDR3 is TGTGCCAGCAGCCTCGGTCCCCCCACAGATACGCAGTATTTT.

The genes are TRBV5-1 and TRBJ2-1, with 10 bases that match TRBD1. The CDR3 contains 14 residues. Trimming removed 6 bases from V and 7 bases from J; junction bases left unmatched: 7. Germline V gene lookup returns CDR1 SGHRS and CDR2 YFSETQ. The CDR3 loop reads CASTRTGGGNEQFF. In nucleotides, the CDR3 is TGCGCCAGCACTAGGACAGGGGGAGGGAATGAGCAGTTCTTC.

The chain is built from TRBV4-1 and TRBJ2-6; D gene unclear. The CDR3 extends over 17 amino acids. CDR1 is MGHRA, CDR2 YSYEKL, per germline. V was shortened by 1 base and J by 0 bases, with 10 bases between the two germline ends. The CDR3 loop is CASSQALSTSGANVLTF. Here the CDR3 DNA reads TGCGCCAGCAGCCAAGCGTTATCTACCTCTGGGGCCAACGTCCTGACTTTC.

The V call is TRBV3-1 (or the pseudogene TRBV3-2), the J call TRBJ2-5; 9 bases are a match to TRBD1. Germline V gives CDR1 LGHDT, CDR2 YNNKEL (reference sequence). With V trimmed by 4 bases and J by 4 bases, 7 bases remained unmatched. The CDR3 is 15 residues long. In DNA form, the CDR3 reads TGTGCCAGCAGCCCATGGACAGGGGATTCAGAGACCCAGTACTTC. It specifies CASSPWTGDSETQYF.

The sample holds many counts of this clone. The CDR3 DNA is TGTGCCAGCAGTGAAGAGCCGGGGGAGCACTACGAGCAGTACTTC. It translates to CASSEEPGEHYEQYF. This chain links TRBV6-1 with TRBJ2-7; D is perhaps TRBD2 (6 bases). V lost 1 base and J 3 bases, leaving 13 bases between the germline ends. Germline lookup yields CDR1 MNHNS and CDR2 SASEGT. CDR3 length equals 15 residues.

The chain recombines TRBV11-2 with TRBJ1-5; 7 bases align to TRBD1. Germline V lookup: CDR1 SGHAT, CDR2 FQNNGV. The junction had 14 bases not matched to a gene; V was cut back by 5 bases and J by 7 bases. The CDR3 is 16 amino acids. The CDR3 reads CASSNTNRGPWQPQHF. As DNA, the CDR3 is TGTGCCAGCAGCAATACGAACAGGGGCCCGTGGCAGCCCCAGCATTTT.

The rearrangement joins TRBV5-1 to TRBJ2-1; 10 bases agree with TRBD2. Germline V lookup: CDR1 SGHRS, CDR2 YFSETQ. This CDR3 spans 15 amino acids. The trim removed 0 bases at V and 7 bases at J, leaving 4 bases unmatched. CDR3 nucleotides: TGCGCCAGCAGCTTGGCCTCTAGCGGGGGTAATGAGCAGTTCTTC. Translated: CASSLASSGGNEQFF.

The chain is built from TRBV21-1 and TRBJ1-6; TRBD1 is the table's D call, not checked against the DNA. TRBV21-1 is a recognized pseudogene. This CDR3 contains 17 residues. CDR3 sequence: CASSETGRDIYNSPLHF. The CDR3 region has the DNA TGTGCCAGCAGCGAAACCGGTAGGGACATCTATAATTCACCCCTCCACTTT.

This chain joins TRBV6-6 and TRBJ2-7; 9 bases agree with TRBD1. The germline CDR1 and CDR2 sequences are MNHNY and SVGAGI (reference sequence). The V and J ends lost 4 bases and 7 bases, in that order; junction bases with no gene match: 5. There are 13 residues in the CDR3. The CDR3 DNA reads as TGTGCCAGCAGTTGGACAGGGGTTAGGGAGCAGTACTTC. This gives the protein CASSWTGVREQYF.

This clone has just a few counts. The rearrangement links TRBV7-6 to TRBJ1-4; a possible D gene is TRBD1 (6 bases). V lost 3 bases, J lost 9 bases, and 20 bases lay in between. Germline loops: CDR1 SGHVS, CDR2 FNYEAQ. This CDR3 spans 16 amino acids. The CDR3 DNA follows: TGTGCCAGCAGCTTTATGCCCCGGGGGGCAGGACAAAAACTGTTTTTT. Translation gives CASSFMPRGAGQKLFF.